These T cell receptor beta chains were read from a single sample in a study of T cell responses to AZD1222 COVID-19 vaccine. The repertoire was sequenced with immunoSEQ multiplex PCR; TCRdb's copy has only in-frame clones and lacks some. The sample lists about 110,000 clones, roughly 88% seen once, with about 2.3% in the top ten. The sample in question was peripheral blood, obtained on day 0 of AZD1222 vaccination. Receptors were obtained from an adult in good health. The CDR3 runs from the conserved cysteine through the conserved F or W. A D gene is named only where the DNA matches it firmly. The size of a clone is reported for some rows only, either as once, few or many, or as a class for expanded clones.

TRBV15,few,TRBJ2-7,NA,CATSRLSGSGYEQYF,TGTGCCACCAGCCGGCTGTCGGGTAGCGGATACGAGCAGTACTTC
TRBV10-1,NA,TRBJ1-4,NA,CASKLRDKINDGEKLFF,TGCGCCAGCAAACTAAGGGACAAAATTAACGACGGAGAAAAACTGTTTTTT
TRBV2,NA,TRBJ1-3,NA,CASSPDRLSGNTIYF,TGTGCCAGCAGCCCCGACAGACTCTCTGGAAACACCATATATTTT
TRBV10-2,NA,TRBJ2-1,TRBD2,CATLATSGRNNEQFF,TGCGCCACCCTAGCGACAAGCGGGAGGAACAATGAGCAGTTCTTC
TRBV2,NA,TRBJ1-3,NA,CASRDQGFAGNTIYF,TGTGCCAGCAGAGACCAGGGGTTTGCTGGAAACACCATATATTTT
TRBV5-1,NA,TRBJ2-1,NA,CASGFTSGWEQFF,TGCGCCAGCGGGTTTACATCCGGGTGGGAGCAGTTCTTC
TRBV6-6,NA,TRBJ1-2,TRBD1,CASSYSGQGVQGYTF,TGTGCCAGCAGTTACTCGGGACAGGGAGTTCAAGGCTACACCTTC
TRBV5-1,NA,TRBJ2-1,TRBD1,CASSLEGQVMNEQFF,TGCGCCAGCAGCTTGGAGGGACAGGTCATGAATGAGCAGTTCTTC
TRBV5-4,NA,TRBJ2-5,NA,CASMPTSQETQYF,TGTGCCAGCATGCCGACTAGTCAAGAGACCCAGTACTTC
TRBV6-2/TRBV6-3,NA,TRBJ2-7,NA,CASSYSGIYEQYF,TGTGCCAGCAGTTACTCAGGGATCTACGAGCAGTACTTC
TRBV10-3,NA,TRBJ2-2,TRBD2,CAIRGQRGTGELFF,TGTGCCATCAGGGGCCAGCGGGGCACCGGGGAGCTGTTTTTT
TRBV7-9,NA,TRBJ2-1,TRBD1,CASSLALSDREDTDNEQFF,TGTGCCAGCAGCTTAGCGTTATCGGACAGGGAAGATACCGACAATGAGCAGTTCTTC
TRBV6-5,NA,TRBJ1-5,NA,CASSYRGREPQHF,TGTGCCAGCAGTTACCGGGGGCGGGAGCCCCAGCATTTT
TRBV7-8,few,TRBJ1-5,NA,CASSLRLDQPQHF,TGTGCCAGCAGCTTAAGGCTAGATCAGCCCCAGCATTTT
TRBV5-5,NA,TRBJ2-7,NA,CASSLAAGQDYEQYF,TGTGCCAGCAGCTTGGCGGCAGGACAAGACTACGAGCAGTACTTC
TRBV7-9,NA,TRBJ1-6,NA,CASSLVVGWQINNSPLHF,TGTGCCAGCAGCTTAGTGGTAGGGTGGCAGATAAATAATTCACCCCTCCACTTT
TRBV5-1,once,TRBJ2-3,TRBD2,CASSLRGGHTDTQYF,TGCGCCAGCAGCTTGCGGGGGGGCCACACAGATACGCAGTATTTT
TRBV18,NA,TRBJ2-1,TRBD2,CASSPPSGGTYNEQFF,TGTGCCAGCTCACCACCCAGCGGGGGGACCTACAATGAGCAGTTCTTC